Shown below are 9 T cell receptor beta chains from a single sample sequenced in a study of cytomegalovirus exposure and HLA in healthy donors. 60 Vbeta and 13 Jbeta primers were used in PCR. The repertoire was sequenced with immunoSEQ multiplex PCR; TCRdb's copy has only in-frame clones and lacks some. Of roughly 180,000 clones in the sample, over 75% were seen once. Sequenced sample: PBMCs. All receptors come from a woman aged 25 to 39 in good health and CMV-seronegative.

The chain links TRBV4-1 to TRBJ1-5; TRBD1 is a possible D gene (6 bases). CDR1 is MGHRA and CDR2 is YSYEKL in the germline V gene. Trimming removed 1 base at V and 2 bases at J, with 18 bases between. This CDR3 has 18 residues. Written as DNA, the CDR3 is TGCGCCAGCAGCCAAGGGGCGGGGGGGCTGCCGGGCAATCAGCCCCAGCATTTT. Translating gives CASSQGAGGLPGNQPQHF.

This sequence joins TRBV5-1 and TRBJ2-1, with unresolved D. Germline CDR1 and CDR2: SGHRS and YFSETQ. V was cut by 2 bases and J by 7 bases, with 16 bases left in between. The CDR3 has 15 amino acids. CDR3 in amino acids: CASSLVDRVGNEQFF. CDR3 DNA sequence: TGCGCCAGCAGCTTAGTAGATCGAGTCGGGAATGAGCAGTTCTTC.

The DNA for the CDR3 is TGTGCCAGCAGCCAGAGGGACAGGACGAATTCACCCCTCCACTTT. Protein product: CASSQRDRTNSPLHF. The gene calls are TRBV5-6 and TRBJ1-6; 8 positions agree with TRBD1. The germline CDR1 and CDR2 sequences are SGHDT and YYEEEE. J gave up 7 bases and V 4 bases, and 7 bases lay outside the gene matches. This CDR3 is built from 15 residues.

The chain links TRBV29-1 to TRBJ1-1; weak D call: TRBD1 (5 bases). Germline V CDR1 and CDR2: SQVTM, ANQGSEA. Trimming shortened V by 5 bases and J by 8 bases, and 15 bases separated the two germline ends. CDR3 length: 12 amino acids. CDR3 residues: CSVREGIREAFF. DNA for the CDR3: TGCAGCGTTCGGGAGGGGATAAGAGAAGCTTTCTTT.

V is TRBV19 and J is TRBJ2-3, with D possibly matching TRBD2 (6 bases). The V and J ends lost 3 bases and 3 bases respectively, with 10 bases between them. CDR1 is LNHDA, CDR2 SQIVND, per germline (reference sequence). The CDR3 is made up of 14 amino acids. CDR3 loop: CASSIDGRTDTQYF. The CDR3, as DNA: TGTGCCAGTAGTATCGACGGGAGAACAGATACGCAGTATTTT.

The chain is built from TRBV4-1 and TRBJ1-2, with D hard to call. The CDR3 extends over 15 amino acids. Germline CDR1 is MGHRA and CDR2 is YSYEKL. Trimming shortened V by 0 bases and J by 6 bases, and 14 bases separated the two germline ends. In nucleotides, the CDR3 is TGCGCCAGCAGCCAAGAAAGGCCGGGATGGGATGGCTACACCTTC. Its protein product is CASSQERPGWDGYTF.

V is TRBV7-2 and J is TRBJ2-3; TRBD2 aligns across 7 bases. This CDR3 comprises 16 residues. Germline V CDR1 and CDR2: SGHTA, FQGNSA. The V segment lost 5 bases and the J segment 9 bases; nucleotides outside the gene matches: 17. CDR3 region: CASSPLARGFSGTQYF. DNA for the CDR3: TGTGCCAGCAGCCCATTAGCGCGGGGGTTTTCAGGGACGCAGTATTTT.

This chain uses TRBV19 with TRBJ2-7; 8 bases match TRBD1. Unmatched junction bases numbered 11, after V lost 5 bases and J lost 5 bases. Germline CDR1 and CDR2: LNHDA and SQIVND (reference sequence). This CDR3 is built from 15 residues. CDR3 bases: TGTGCCAGTAGTCCGAGACAGGGGAGGCGCGACGAGCAGTACTTC. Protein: CASSPRQGRRDEQYF.

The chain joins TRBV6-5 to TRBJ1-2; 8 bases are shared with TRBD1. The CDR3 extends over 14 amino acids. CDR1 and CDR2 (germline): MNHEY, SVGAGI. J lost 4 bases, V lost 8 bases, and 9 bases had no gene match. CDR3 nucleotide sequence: TGTGCCAGCGGGCCACAGGGGGTCACCTATGGCTACACCTTC. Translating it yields CASGPQGVTYGYTF.